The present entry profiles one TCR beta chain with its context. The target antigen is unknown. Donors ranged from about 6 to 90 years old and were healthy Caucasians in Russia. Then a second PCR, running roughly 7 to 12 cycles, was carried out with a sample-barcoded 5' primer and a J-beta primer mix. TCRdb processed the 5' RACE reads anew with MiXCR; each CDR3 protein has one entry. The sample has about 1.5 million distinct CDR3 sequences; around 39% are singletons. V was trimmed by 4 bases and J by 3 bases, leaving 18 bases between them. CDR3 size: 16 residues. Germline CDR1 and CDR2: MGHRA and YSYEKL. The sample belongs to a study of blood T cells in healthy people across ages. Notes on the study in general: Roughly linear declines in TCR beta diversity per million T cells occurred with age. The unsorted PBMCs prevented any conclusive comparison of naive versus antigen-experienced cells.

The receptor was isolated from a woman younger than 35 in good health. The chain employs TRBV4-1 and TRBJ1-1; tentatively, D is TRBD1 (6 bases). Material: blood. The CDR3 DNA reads TGCGCCAGCAGCCTAGCAGGGGCCCCGGGGGACACTGAAGCTTTCTTT. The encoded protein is CASSLAGAPGDTEAFF.